The T cell receptor (beta chain) described here comes from a study of cytomegalovirus exposure and HLA in healthy donors. Study overall: Unique TCRs numbering approximately 81 million, obtained from HLA-typed donors, made up an early data release. Whole-study findings and limits: When presence/absence was analysed, sequencing depth was taken to be roughly uniform across donors. A later analysis linked about 17,000 TCR beta sequences to HLA alleles at 0.05 false discovery rate. The classifier reportedly diagnosed cytomegalovirus status with high sensitivity and specificity.

Amplification used 60 Vbeta primers and 13 Jbeta primers. Measured with immunoSEQ multiplex PCR; TCRdb has only the in-frame clones, and not every one. Of roughly 160,000 clones listed, around 69% are singletons. Comments on this clone: Antigen unknown.

The CDR3 length is 14 residues. CDR1 and CDR2 (germline): SGHTA, FQGNSA. V lost 1 base, J lost 0 bases, and 6 bases lay in between. This clonotype originated in a woman in her thirties in good health and CMV-seronegative. This chain joins TRBV7-2 and TRBJ1-1, with no clear D. The sequenced sample consisted of PBMCs. DNA for the CDR3: TGTGCCAGCAGCTTAGGGCGGGTGAACACTGAAGCTTTCTTT. It encodes CASSLGRVNTEAFF.